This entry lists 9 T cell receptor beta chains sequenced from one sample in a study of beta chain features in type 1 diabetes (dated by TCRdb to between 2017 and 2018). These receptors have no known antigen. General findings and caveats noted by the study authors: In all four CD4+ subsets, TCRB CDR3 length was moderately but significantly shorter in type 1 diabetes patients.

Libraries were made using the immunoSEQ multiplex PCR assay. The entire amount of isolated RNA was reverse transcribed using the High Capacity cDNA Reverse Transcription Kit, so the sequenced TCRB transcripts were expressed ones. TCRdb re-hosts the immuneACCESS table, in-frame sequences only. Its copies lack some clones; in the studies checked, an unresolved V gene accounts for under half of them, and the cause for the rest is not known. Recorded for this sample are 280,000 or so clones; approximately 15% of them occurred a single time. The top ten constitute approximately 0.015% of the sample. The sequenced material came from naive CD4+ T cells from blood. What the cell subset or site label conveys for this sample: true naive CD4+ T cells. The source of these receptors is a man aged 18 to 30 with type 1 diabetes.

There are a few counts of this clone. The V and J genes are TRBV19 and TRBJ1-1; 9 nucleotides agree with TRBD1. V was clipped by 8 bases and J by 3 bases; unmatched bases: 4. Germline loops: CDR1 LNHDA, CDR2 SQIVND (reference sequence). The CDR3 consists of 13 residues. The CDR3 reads CASGQGMDTEAFF. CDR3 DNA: TGTGCCAGTGGACAGGGGATGGACACTGAAGCTTTCTTT.

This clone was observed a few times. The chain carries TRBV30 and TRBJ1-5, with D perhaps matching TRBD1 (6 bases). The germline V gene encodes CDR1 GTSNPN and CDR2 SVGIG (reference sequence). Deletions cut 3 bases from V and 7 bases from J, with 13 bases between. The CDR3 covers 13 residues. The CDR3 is CAWSAQGGQPQHF. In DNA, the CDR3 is TGTGCCTGGAGCGCACAGGGCGGGCAGCCCCAGCATTTT.

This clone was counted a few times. The CDR3 DNA follows: TGCGCCAGCAGCTTCCGAGGAGACAGGAGACGCACAGATACGCAGTATTTT. It yields the protein CASSFRGDRRRTDTQYF. The chain links TRBV5-1 to TRBJ2-3; TRBD1 is a possible D gene (6 bases). Germline assignment: CDR1 SGHRS and CDR2 YFSETQ. The CDR3 runs 17 residues. Between the trimmed V and J ends, which lost 2 bases and 1 base, there was a span of 17 bases. The variable domain in full, with the rest retrieved from reference TRBV5-1 and TRBJ2-3, is KAGVTQTPRYLIKTRGQQVTLSCSPISGHRSVSWYQQTPGQGLQFLFEYFSETQRNKGNFPGRFSGRQFSNSRSEMNVSTLELGDSALYLCASSFRGDRRRTDTQYFGPGTRLTVL.

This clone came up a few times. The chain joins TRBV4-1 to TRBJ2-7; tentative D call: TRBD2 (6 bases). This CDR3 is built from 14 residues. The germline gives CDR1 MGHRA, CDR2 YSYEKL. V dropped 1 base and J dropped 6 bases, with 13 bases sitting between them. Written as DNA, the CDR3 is TGCGCCAGCAGCCAAGGACTAGTTTCGATCGAGCAGTACTTC. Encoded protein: CASSQGLVSIEQYF.

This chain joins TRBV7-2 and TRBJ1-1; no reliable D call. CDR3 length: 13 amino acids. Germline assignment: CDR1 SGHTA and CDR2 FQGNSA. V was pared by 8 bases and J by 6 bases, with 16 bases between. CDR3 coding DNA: TGTGCCAGCCACAGTCGGGGAGGGCCTGAAGCTTTCTTT. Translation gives CASHSRGGPEAFF.

The CDR3 here is CAGGLAEISYNEQFF. The DNA for the CDR3 is TGTGCCGGAGGACTAGCGGAAATCTCCTACAATGAGCAGTTCTTC. V usage is TRBV30 and J usage is TRBJ2-1, with 10 bases matching TRBD2. V dropped 8 bases and J dropped 0; count of bases not matched to a gene: 7. The CDR3 loop spans 15 amino acids. CDR1 GTSNPN and CDR2 SVGIG come from the germline V gene (reference sequence).

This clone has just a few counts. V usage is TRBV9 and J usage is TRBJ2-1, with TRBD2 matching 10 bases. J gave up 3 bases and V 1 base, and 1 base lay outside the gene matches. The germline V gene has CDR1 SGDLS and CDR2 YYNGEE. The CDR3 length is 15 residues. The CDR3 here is CASSVLAGDYNEQFF. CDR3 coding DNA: TGTGCCAGCAGCGTACTAGCGGGGGACTACAATGAGCAGTTCTTC.

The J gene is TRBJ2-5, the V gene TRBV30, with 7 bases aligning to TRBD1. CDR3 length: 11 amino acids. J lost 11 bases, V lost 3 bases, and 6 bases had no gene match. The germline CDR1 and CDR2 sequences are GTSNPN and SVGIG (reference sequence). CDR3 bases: TGTGCCTGGAGCCCAGGACAGGCTCAGTACTTC. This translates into CAWSPGQAQYF.

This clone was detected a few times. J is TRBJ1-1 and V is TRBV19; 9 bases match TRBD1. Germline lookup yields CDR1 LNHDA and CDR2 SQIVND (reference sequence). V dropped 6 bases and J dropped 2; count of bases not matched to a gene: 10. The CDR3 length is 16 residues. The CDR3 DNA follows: TGTGCCAGTAGCGTCCCGGGACAGGGTGGAAACACTGAAGCTTTCTTT. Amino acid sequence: CASSVPGQGGNTEAFF.